This is a list of T cell receptor beta chains from one sample in a study of T cells in Graves' hyperthyroidism and ophthalmopathy. TCRdb re-derived calls from the multiplex PCR reads in MiXCR, one entry per CDR3 protein. The sample consists of roughly 170,000 distinct CDR3 sequences, roughly 10% of them appearing once. The sequenced sample was blood. Receptor source: a woman aged 18 to 35 with Graves' hyperthyroidism that later progressed to Graves' ophthalmopathy. Each CDR3 is given without its conserved first and last residue. The order of the fields is CDR3 length, V gene, J gene, CDR3 protein.

>14|TRBV9|TRBJ2-5
ASSVFPGESQETQY
>13|TRBV9|TRBJ2-1
ASSDGTSGNNEQF
>14|TRBV20-1|TRBJ1-2
SARDGRDGGNYGYT
>10|TRBV11-2|TRBJ1-6
ASSLSASPLH
>14|TRBV4-2|TRBJ2-7
ASSHAAGYSSYEQY
>14|TRBV27|TRBJ1-2
ASSLRTRFRHYGYT
>13|TRBV7-2|TRBJ2-1
ASSRPGIGVGEQF
>13|TRBV4-2|TRBJ2-7
ASSQDGPGDYEQY
>12|TRBV7-9|TRBJ1-2
ASSLDGGLYGYT
>10|TRBV6-4|TRBJ1-2
ASSDRFGGYT
>11|TRBV29-1|TRBJ2-7
SVAEDRAYEQY